This entry lists 18 T cell receptor beta chains sequenced from one sample in a study of blood T cell repertoires in COVID-19 (dated by TCRdb to the early 2020s). The library was built by means of the immunoSEQ multiplex PCR assay. The table comes from immuneACCESS by way of TCRdb, which keeps in-frame sequences with V and J called. Part of the clones is missing from these tables; in studies checked, under half for an unresolved V gene and the rest for unknown reasons. A total of some 150,000 clones appear in this sample, roughly 82% of them only once. The ten largest make up about 7.8% of the sample. The material sequenced was peripheral blood. These receptors all come from a woman between 45 and 60 years old in a cohort sampled during active or convalescent COVID-19.

The rearrangement uses TRBV5-1 and TRBJ1-3, with a possible D match to TRBD1 (6 bases). This CDR3 is built from 14 residues. The V end was cut by 2 bases, the J end by 8 bases, with 14 bases between. Germline V gene sequence: CDR1 SGHRS, CDR2 YFSETQ. This chain's CDR3 is CASSLGTSGDTIYF. In nucleotides, the CDR3 is TGCGCCAGCAGCTTAGGGACCTCAGGGGACACCATATATTTT.

This rearrangement joins TRBV11-3 to TRBJ2-7; the D gene is possibly TRBD2 (6 bases). V gave up 0 bases and J gave up 4 bases, with 10 bases separating them. CDR3 length: 14 amino acids. Germline lookup yields CDR1 SGHNT and CDR2 YENEEA. The CDR3 coding sequence is TGTGCCAGCAGCTTAGAGGGTAGCGGATACGAGCAGTACTTC. It is translated as CASSLEGSGYEQYF.

The chain couples TRBV6-5 to TRBJ2-7, with 9 bases aligning to TRBD1. CDR1 is MNHEY and CDR2 is SVGAGI in the germline V gene. The V gene end was trimmed by 0 bases and the J gene end by 0 bases; junction bases not matched to a gene: 3. CDR3 length: 16 residues. The CDR3 nucleotides are TGTGCCAGCAGTTACTCCCGACAGGGGGTCTCCTACGAGCAGTACTTC. Its translation: CASSYSRQGVSYEQYF.

The chain links TRBV25-1 to TRBJ1-6; D might be TRBD1 (6 bases). Germline V gives CDR1 MGHDK, CDR2 SYGVNS. CDR3 length: 15 residues. The ends were cut back, 6 bases at V and 6 bases at J, with 15 bases in the middle. For the CDR3, the DNA is TGTGCCAGCAGCCTCTCAGGGGTGGCTAATTCACCCCTCCACTTT. This sequence encodes CASSLSGVANSPLHF.

In this sample, this clone turned up once. This sequence joins TRBV19 and TRBJ2-2; D is ambiguous. Germline V gene sequence: CDR1 LNHDA, CDR2 SQIVND (reference sequence). This CDR3 spans 13 amino acids. V was shortened by 3 bases and J by 0 bases, with 2 bases between the two germline ends. CDR3 loop: CASSITNTGELFF. The DNA for the CDR3 is TGTGCCAGTAGTATCACGAACACCGGGGAGCTGTTTTTT.

This clone was counted only a few times. V is TRBV2 and J is TRBJ2-2; 7 bases line up with TRBD2. After removal of 4 bases from V and 0 bases from J, the junction contained 17 bases not matched to a gene. The CDR3 consists of 20 residues. Germline loops: CDR1 SNHLY, CDR2 FYNNEI. The CDR3 coding sequence is TGTGCCAGCAGTGGGGGGGGGACCCAGTTGACTAGTTCGAACACCGGGGAGCTGTTTTTT. Amino acids: CASSGGGTQLTSSNTGELFF.

This chain joins TRBV11-2 and TRBJ1-1; D is unresolved. This CDR3 has 15 residues. V lost 5 bases to trimming and J lost 1 base, with 14 bases between them. Germline CDR1 and CDR2: SGHAT and FQNNGV. The CDR3 protein is CASSRQWRENTEAFF. CDR3 bases: TGTGCCAGCAGCCGCCAGTGGCGGGAGAACACTGAAGCTTTCTTT.

J is TRBJ2-1 and V is TRBV29-1; a possible D gene is TRBD1 (6 bases). Germline loops: CDR1 SQVTM, CDR2 ANQGSEA. Trimming cost V 7 bases and J 8 bases, with 15 bases left between them. The CDR3 sequence is 12 residues long. The CDR3 is CSGYSGAHEQFF. As DNA, the CDR3 is TGCAGCGGGTATTCAGGGGCCCATGAGCAGTTCTTC.

In nucleotides, the CDR3 is TGCGCCAGCAGCTTGGAAGTAGAAAACAATGAGCAGTTCTTC. Protein product: CASSLEVENNEQFF. The J gene is TRBJ2-1, the V gene TRBV5-1; D not resolved. This CDR3 has 14 amino acids. V lost 0 bases and J 5 bases, leaving 9 bases between the germline ends. Looked up from germline, CDR1 is SGHRS and CDR2 is YFSETQ.

This clone has just a few counts. The rearrangement links TRBV10-1 to TRBJ2-1; TRBD1 might be the D (5 bases). V lost 3 bases, J lost 3 bases, and 9 bases lay in between. The CDR3 extends over 14 amino acids. Germline V gene lookup returns CDR1 WNHNN and CDR2 SYGVQD (reference sequence). The CDR3 coding sequence is TGCGCCAGCAGTGAAGACAGAGTCTACAATGAGCAGTTCTTC. As protein: CASSEDRVYNEQFF.

This chain links TRBV12-3 or TRBV12-4 with TRBJ2-3; D is uncertain. The CDR3 totals 11 residues. V was shortened by 3 bases and J by 6 bases, with 4 bases between the two germline ends. The CDR3 DNA is TGTGCCAGCAGTTTCTTGGATACGCAGTATTTT. Translated: CASSFLDTQYF.

CDR3 residues: CATRLTSGGNTQYF. DNA of the CDR3: TGTGCCACCCGCTTGACTAGCGGGGGAAATACGCAGTATTTT. The genes are TRBV2 and TRBJ2-3; 12 bases are a match to TRBD2. The ends lost 10 bases at V and 7 bases at J; junction bases unmatched: 9. Germline values: CDR1 SNHLY, CDR2 FYNNEI. The CDR3 spans 14 residues.

This chain joins TRBV11-2 and TRBJ2-7; unclear D gene. Germline assignment: CDR1 SGHAT and CDR2 FQNNGV. This CDR3 has 13 amino acids. V lost 3 bases and J 2 bases, leaving 8 bases between the germline ends. The CDR3 nucleotides are TGTGCCAGCAGCTTTGACTTAGCCTACGAGCAGTACTTC. Translated, it gives CASSFDLAYEQYF.

The gene calls are TRBV11-2 and TRBJ1-1, with D hard to call. Trimming cost V 6 bases and J 4 bases, with 15 bases left between them. Germline V lookup: CDR1 SGHAT, CDR2 FQNNGV. The CDR3 has 14 amino acids. The CDR3 here is CASSFSPEGTEAFF. As DNA, the CDR3 is TGTGCCAGCAGTTTCTCCCCGGAGGGCACTGAAGCTTTCTTT.

This sequence joins TRBV10-2 and TRBJ1-2; the match to TRBD1 covers 10 bases. Germline CDR1 and CDR2: WSHSY and SAAADI. The CDR3 spans 16 residues. V lost 5 bases to trimming and J lost 4 bases; unmatched junction nucleotides: 10. The CDR3 sequence is CASSYSGTGVPYGYTF. The CDR3 coding sequence is TGCGCCAGCAGTTACTCCGGGACAGGGGTCCCCTATGGCTACACCTTC.

V and J are TRBV30 and TRBJ2-7, with D maybe TRBD1 (5 bases). The CDR3 consists of 12 residues. Trimming removed 5 bases at V and 6 bases at J, with 14 bases between. Looked up from germline, CDR1 is GTSNPN and CDR2 is SVGIG (reference sequence). CDR3 coding DNA: TGTGCCTGGTGGGGCGGTAAGGGCGAGCAGTACTTC. It codes for CAWWGGKGEQYF.

The V call is TRBV5-1, the J call TRBJ1-1; weak D call: TRBD1 (5 bases). This CDR3 spans 13 amino acids. Germline V CDR1 and CDR2: SGHRS, YFSETQ. Deletions cut 4 bases from V and 2 bases from J, with 9 bases between. CDR3 nucleotide sequence: TGCGCCAGCAGCCCGGGGGTAAACACTGAAGCTTTCTTT. This translates into CASSPGVNTEAFF.

This clone occurred once. The V and J genes are TRBV6-5 and TRBJ1-1; a weak D match, TRBD1 (5 bases). Germline V gene lookup returns CDR1 MNHEY and CDR2 SVGAGI. V shed 10 bases and J shed 0 bases, with 9 bases lying between them. The length of the CDR3 is 12 residues. Here the CDR3 DNA reads TGTGCCACCCAAGGGGTGAACACTGAAGCTTTCTTT. Its translation is CATQGVNTEAFF.